This T cell receptor (beta chain) stems from a study of shared clonotypes between healthy human individuals. In the authors' methods: As immunoSEQ supplied junction-only sequences (without quality scores), filtering differed. Method: immunoSEQ multiplex PCR; TCRdb's copy keeps in-frame clones and lacks some. The V and J calls and clone size come from that table; D and trimming were worked out from the DNA. Here the sample spans roughly 2,000,000 clones, approximately 92% being singletons. Study-wide points: Only blood underwent sampling, and tissue repertoires likely differ.

Notes on this clone: Its target is not known.

V was pared by 5 bases and J by 2 bases, with 13 bases between. This CDR3 region has 15 residues. Germline V gene data show CDR1 as SNHLY and CDR2 as FYNNEI. CD45RO-negative, CCR7-selected cells formed the naive CD8 fraction, which excluded terminally differentiated effector memory CD45RA+ cells. Participating donors were healthy, HIV-negative adults free of recent acute infections or vaccinations. The J gene is TRBJ1-5, the V gene TRBV2, with no clear D. The TCR sequence derives from a man between 18 and 35 years old in good health. Some clones in this sample may be carry-over from other donors' samples. Sequencing input: naive CD8+ T cells from PBMCs. CDR3 sequence: CASSSPPGGNQPQHF. In DNA form, the CDR3 reads TGTGCCAGCAGTTCCCCGCCGGGTGGCAATCAGCCCCAGCATTTT.